A selection of T cell receptor beta chains follows, all from one sample in a study of glioma-infiltrating T cells after dendritic cell vaccination. Profiling relied on immunoSEQ multiplex PCR, and the TCRdb table lists in-frame clones only, not all of them. The sample carries fewer than 40,000 clones, approximately 91% recorded once. The input for sequencing was blood, taken before dendritic cell vaccination. These TCRs come from a human donor with glioblastoma. The CDR3 runs from the conserved cysteine through the conserved F or W. Each record gives: D gene, CDR3 length, V gene, J gene, clone size, CDR3 protein, CDR3 DNA. D genes are given only for firm matches. Only part of the rows carry a size: once, few, many, or a class if the clone is expanded.

NA	13	TRBV6-5	TRBJ1-5	NA	CASSPFLGGPQHF	TGTGCCAGCAGTCCCTTCCTGGGAGGGCCCCAGCATTTT
NA	16	TRBV21-1	TRBJ2-7	NA	CASSAKGGGRHYEQYF	TGTGCCAGCAGCGCAAAAGGGGGAGGGAGACACTACGAGCAGTACTTC
TRBD1	16	TRBV15	TRBJ1-2	NA	CATSSVTGGWGYGYTF	TGTGCCACCAGCAGTGTCACAGGGGGCTGGGGCTATGGCTACACCTTC
TRBD1	14	TRBV5-1	TRBJ2-7	once	CASTLGGIDYEQYF	TGCGCCAGCACCCTAGGGGGCATAGACTACGAGCAGTACTTC
TRBD2	17	TRBV15	TRBJ2-3	NA	CATSSRRSLAGGGTQYF	TGTGCCACCAGCAGCCGCCGAAGTTTAGCGGGGGGCGGTACGCAGTATTTT
NA	11	TRBV21-1	TRBJ2-7	NA	CASSGRDRAVF	TGTGCCAGCAGCGGCCGGGACAGGGCTGTGTTC
NA	15	TRBV4-1	TRBJ1-5	once	CASSQPDRENQPQHF	TGCGCCAGCAGCCAGCCCGACCGGGAGAATCAGCCCCAGCATTTT
NA	12	TRBV18	TRBJ2-3	NA	CASSRETDTQYF	TGTGCCAGCTCACGGGAGACAGATACGCAGTATTTT
NA	14	TRBV6-5	TRBJ2-7	NA	CASSYSSGSYEQYF	TGTGCCAGCAGTTACTCTTCAGGAAGCTACGAGCAGTACTTC
NA	17	TRBV11-2	TRBJ2-5	NA	CASSLGVEEGGRETQYF	TGTGCCAGCAGCTTAGGGGTGGAGGAGGGAGGACGAGAGACCCAGTACTTC
NA	14	TRBV6-4	TRBJ1-2	NA	CASGGAGLNYGYTF	TGTGCCAGCGGTGGGGCTGGTCTCAACTATGGCTACACCTTC
TRBD2	17	TRBV5-6	TRBJ2-3	NA	CASSPTFSRGSTDTQYF	TGTGCCAGCAGCCCAACCTTCTCGCGGGGGTCCACAGATACGCAGTATTTT
TRBD1	15	TRBV7-9	TRBJ1-1	NA	CASSPRQGRNTEAFF	TGTGCCAGCAGCCCCCGACAGGGGAGGAACACTGAAGCTTTCTTT
TRBD1	14	TRBV9	TRBJ1-2	NA	CASSVDGTAYGYTF	TGTGCCAGCAGCGTAGACGGGACAGCCTATGGCTACACCTTC
TRBD1	13	TRBV12-5	TRBJ1-2	NA	CASGPGTDFGYTF	TGTGCTAGTGGTCCCGGGACAGATTTTGGTTACACCTTC
NA	15	TRBV4-1	TRBJ1-5	NA	CASSHVLQGNQPQHF	TGCGCCAGCAGCCATGTTCTACAGGGAAATCAGCCCCAGCATTTT
TRBD1	15	TRBV6-6	TRBJ1-4	NA	CASSYGQGSGEKLFF	TGTGCCAGCAGTTACGGACAGGGTTCCGGTGAAAAACTGTTTTTT
NA	14	TRBV6-5	TRBJ1-3	NA	CASSYRGDGNTIYF	TGTGCCAGCAGTTACAGGGGTGACGGAAACACCATATATTTT
TRBD1	15	TRBV4-1	TRBJ2-7	once	CASSQADRSSYEQYF	TGCGCCAGCAGCCAAGCGGACAGGAGCTCCTACGAGCAGTACTTC
TRBD1	16	TRBV7-8	TRBJ1-1	NA	CASSRGKQGANTEAFF	TGTGCCAGCAGTCGCGGAAAGCAGGGGGCGAACACTGAAGCTTTCTTT
NA	14	TRBV7-2	TRBJ2-4	NA	CASSYRWGQNIQYF	TGTGCCAGCAGTTACCGGTGGGGCCAAAACATTCAGTACTTC
NA	15	TRBV5-1	TRBJ2-3	NA	CASSPGGVRTDTQYF	TGCGCCAGCAGCCCTGGAGGGGTCCGCACAGATACGCAGTATTTT
TRBD1	14	TRBV5-1	TRBJ2-5	NA	CASGTGTGEETQYF	TGCGCCAGCGGCACAGGGACAGGGGAAGAGACCCAGTACTTC
TRBD1	15	TRBV6-1	TRBJ2-2	once	CASTYGQGTAGELFF	TGTGCCAGCACCTACGGACAGGGGACGGCCGGGGAGCTGTTTTTT
TRBD1	14	TRBV6-1	TRBJ1-5	NA	CASRGQGALQPQHF	TGTGCCAGCAGGGGACAGGGGGCCCTTCAGCCCCAGCATTTT
TRBD2	15	TRBV5-4	TRBJ2-5	NA	CASSPTSGEQETQYF	TGTGCCAGCAGCCCGACTAGCGGGGAGCAAGAGACCCAGTACTTC
NA	12	TRBV6-1	TRBJ2-7	NA	CASKLGIGEQYF	TGTGCCAGCAAACTAGGGATCGGTGAGCAGTACTTC
TRBD2	17	TRBV5-6	TRBJ2-7	few	CASSSSRGGSSSYEQYF	TGTGCCAGCAGCTCGTCCCGGGGGGGCTCAAGCTCCTACGAGCAGTACTTC